The 15 T cell receptor beta chains below were found in one sample sequenced in a study of blood T cell repertoires in COVID-19. Profiling relied on immunoSEQ multiplex PCR, and the TCRdb table lists in-frame clones only, not all of them. The repertoire consists of approximately 83,000 clones, with over 80% occurring once and the leading ten covering about 3.4%. Sequencing was done on a sample of peripheral blood. The receptors originated from a man over 45 with acute or convalescent COVID-19.

The rearrangement uses TRBV5-1 and TRBJ2-3; a possible D gene is TRBD1 (5 bases). This CDR3 comprises 13 residues. Trimming took off 4 bases at V and 4 bases at J, with 10 bases between the two ends. Germline V CDR1 and CDR2: SGHRS, YFSETQ. For the CDR3, the DNA is TGCGCCAGCAGCGAGCAACAGGCAGATACGCAGTATTTT. Its protein product is CASSEQQADTQYF.

This chain joins TRBV28 and TRBJ1-5; tentative D call: TRBD1 (6 bases). Germline V gene lookup returns CDR1 MDHEN and CDR2 SYDVKM. V was trimmed by 3 bases and J by 4 bases, leaving 10 bases between them. The CDR3 loop spans 14 amino acids. This CDR3 reads CASSFGQQNQPQHF. CDR3 bases: TGTGCCAGCAGTTTCGGACAGCAAAATCAGCCCCAGCATTTT.

The V call is TRBV6-5, the J call TRBJ1-2, with D possibly matching TRBD1 (5 bases). This CDR3 is 13 amino acids long. V shed 2 bases and J shed 10 bases, with 14 bases lying between them. Germline values: CDR1 MNHEY, CDR2 SVGAGI. CDR3 DNA: TGTGCCAGCAGTTACCCAGGACAAAAATACTACACCTTC. Its protein product is CASSYPGQKYYTF.

The CDR3 region is CSVEFAGRGNEQFF. CDR3 DNA: TGCAGCGTTGAGTTCGCGGGAAGGGGCAATGAGCAGTTCTTC. V is TRBV29-1 and J is TRBJ2-1; D is possibly TRBD2 (6 bases). Germline assignment: CDR1 SQVTM and CDR2 ANQGSEA. Trimming removed 3 bases at V and 6 bases at J, with 15 bases between. This CDR3 comprises 14 residues.

V is TRBV6-5 and J is TRBJ2-3; D possibly corresponds to TRBD2 (6 bases). Trimming took off 6 bases at V and 3 bases at J, with 10 bases between the two ends. There are 13 residues in the CDR3. Germline V CDR1 and CDR2: MNHEY, SVGAGI. The CDR3 loop reads CASRREITDTQYF. The CDR3 nucleotides read TGTGCCAGCAGACGGGAGATTACAGATACGCAGTATTTT.

V and J are TRBV20-1 and TRBJ2-7, with D unclear. The CDR3 has 11 residues. Looked up from germline, CDR1 is DFQATT and CDR2 is SNEGSKA (reference sequence). The germline V and J ends were trimmed by 0 bases and 5 bases, with 5 bases remaining between them. The CDR3 DNA reads TGCAGTGCTAGAGATTATGACGAGCAGTACTTC. Protein product: CSARDYDEQYF.

The chain is built from TRBV3-1 (or the pseudogene TRBV3-2) and TRBJ1-4, with D unresolved. V lost 3 bases and J lost 0, with 8 bases in between. From germline, CDR1 is LGHDT and CDR2 YNNKEL (reference sequence). The CDR3 extends over 15 amino acids. The CDR3 DNA reads TGTGCCAGCAGCCATTCCCCAGCAACTAATGAAAAACTGTTTTTT. Protein: CASSHSPATNEKLFF.

The chain carries TRBV13 and TRBJ1-5; 8 nucleotides match TRBD1. Germline V CDR1 and CDR2: PRHDT, FYEKMQ (reference sequence). The CDR3 has 16 amino acids. V lost 3 bases and J lost 2; bases outside the gene matches: 6. CDR3 amino acids: CASSFGQGGGNQPQHF. CDR3 sequence (DNA): TGTGCCAGCAGCTTCGGACAGGGCGGGGGCAATCAGCCCCAGCATTTT.

This chain uses TRBV5-1 with TRBJ2-1; 11 bases are a match to TRBD2. There are 16 residues in the CDR3. Germline CDR1 SGHRS, CDR2 YFSETQ. V lost 5 bases, J lost 2 bases, and 6 bases stayed unmatched. CDR3 in amino acids: CASRPLSGRAYNEQFF. DNA for the CDR3: TGCGCCAGCAGACCCCTTAGCGGGAGGGCCTACAATGAGCAGTTCTTC.

The chain joins TRBV7-3 to TRBJ1-1, with 8 positions matching TRBD1. Germline loops: CDR1 SGHTA, CDR2 FQGTGA. CDR3 length: 13 residues. CDR3 DNA: TGTGCGGGGAAGGGACAGGAGAACACTGAAGCTTTCTTT. This encodes CAGKGQENTEAFF.

The V gene is TRBV5-1, the J gene TRBJ2-7; 9 bases are a match to TRBD1. The CDR3 extends over 14 amino acids. The germline CDR1 and CDR2 sequences are SGHRS and YFSETQ. J lost 2 bases, V lost 2 bases, and 2 bases had no gene match. CDR3 amino acids: CASSLTGGTYEQYF. The CDR3, as DNA: TGCGCCAGCAGCTTAACAGGGGGCACCTACGAGCAGTACTTC. Filled out from reference TRBV5-1 and TRBJ2-7, the complete variable domain reads KAGVTQTPRYLIKTRGQQVTLSCSPISGHRSVSWYQQTPGQGLQFLFEYFSETQRNKGNFPGRFSGRQFSNSRSEMNVSTLELGDSALYLCASSLTGGTYEQYFGPGTRLTVT.

V gene TRBV28 combines with J gene TRBJ1-1; D call uncertain. The CDR3 runs to 13 residues. The ends were cut back, 3 bases at V and 4 bases at J, with 9 bases in the middle. CDR1 and CDR2 (germline): MDHEN, SYDVKM. CDR3 in amino acids: CASSLRVRTEAFF. DNA of the CDR3: TGTGCCAGCAGTTTGAGGGTTCGCACTGAAGCTTTCTTT.

The chain joins TRBV5-4 to TRBJ1-4; possible D gene TRBD1, 6 bases. V lost 1 base and J lost 8, with 12 bases in between. This CDR3 is 14 amino acids long. Germline values: CDR1 SGHNT, CDR2 YYREEE (reference sequence). The DNA of the CDR3 is TGTGCCAGCAGCTTGACAGGGAGTGCGGAAAAACTGTTTTTT. The encoded protein is CASSLTGSAEKLFF.

The chain employs TRBV5-4 and TRBJ2-2, with TRBD1 identical over 8 bases. V gave up 2 bases and J gave up 4 bases; unmatched junction bases: 10. The germline V gene encodes CDR1 SGHNT and CDR2 YYREEE (reference sequence). CDR3 length: 17 amino acids. CDR3 sequence reads: CASSLQGGGTSTGELFF. The CDR3 region has the DNA TGTGCCAGCAGCTTACAGGGGGGCGGAACGAGCACCGGGGAGCTGTTTTTT.

The V call is TRBV28, the J call TRBJ2-1; 10 nucleotides match TRBD2. Germline CDR1 is MDHEN and CDR2 is SYDVKM. The CDR3 runs to 14 residues. J was trimmed by 7 bases and V by 5 bases; bases with no gene match: 5. The CDR3 region is CASSPSGRQNEQFF. The CDR3 coding sequence is TGTGCCAGCAGTCCTAGCGGGAGACAAAATGAGCAGTTCTTC.